Following are 12 T cell receptor beta chains from one sample sequenced in a study of blood T cell repertoires in COVID-19. Using immunoSEQ multiplex PCR, the repertoire was profiled, and TCRdb retains in-frame clones only, with some absent. Of about 150,000 clones in the sample, more than 65% are singletons; the top ten hold 7.2%. Sequences were obtained from peripheral blood. The receptors shown here come from a woman in her forties or fifties in a cohort sampled during active or convalescent COVID-19.

The rearrangement uses TRBV2 and TRBJ2-3; D perhaps matches TRBD1 (6 bases). Per the germline V gene, CDR1 is SNHLY and CDR2 is FYNNEI. V lost 8 bases and J lost 6, with 18 bases in between. This CDR3 spans 14 amino acids. The CDR3 sequence is CASERQEGTDTQYF. In nucleotides, the CDR3 is TGTGCCAGCGAGAGACAGGAAGGTACGGATACGCAGTATTTT. Supplemented by reference TRBV2 and TRBJ2-3, the full variable domain reads EPEVTQTPSHQVTQMGQEVILRCVPISNHLYFYWYRQILGQKVEFLVSFYNNEISEKSEIFDDQFSVERPDGSNFTLKIRSTKLEDSAMYFCASERQEGTDTQYFGPGTRLTVL.

The rearrangement uses TRBV5-1 and TRBJ2-2, with TRBD1 identical over 10 bases. Germline CDR1 is SGHRS and CDR2 is YFSETQ. Trimming at V came to 4 bases and at J to 3 bases, leaving 3 bases not matched to a gene. This CDR3 is built from 15 residues. CDR3 nucleotide sequence: TGCGCCAGCAGCAGGACAGGGGGGGACACCGGGGAGCTGTTTTTT. Its translation: CASSRTGGDTGELFF. Full variable domain (outside the CDR3, taken from reference TRBV5-1 and TRBJ2-2): KAGVTQTPRYLIKTRGQQVTLSCSPISGHRSVSWYQQTPGQGLQFLFEYFSETQRNKGNFPGRFSGRQFSNSRSEMNVSTLELGDSALYLCASSRTGGDTGELFFGEGSRLTVL.

Worth noting for this clone: The sample contains more than one DNA sequence encoding this CDR3. CDR3: CASSLAGGNTEAFF. DNA of the CDR3: TGTGCCAGCAGCTTAGCAGGGGGTAACACTGAAGCTTTCTTT. The rearrangement links TRBV7-3 to TRBJ1-1; TRBD1 aligns across 7 bases. This CDR3 is 14 amino acids long. Losses at the gene ends were 2 bases for V and 2 bases for J; bases not matched to a gene: 2. The germline CDR1 and CDR2 sequences are SGHTA and FQGTGA.

V is TRBV7-2 and J is TRBJ1-3; TRBD1 is a possible D gene (6 bases). Germline CDR1 reads SGHTA; CDR2 reads FQGNSA. The CDR3 is 15 amino acids. The V end was cut by 3 bases, the J end by 0 bases, with 9 bases between. The CDR3 protein is CASSLQTGSGNTIYF. CDR3 nucleotide sequence: TGTGCCAGCAGCTTGCAGACAGGCTCTGGAAACACCATATATTTT.

V is TRBV10-3 and J is TRBJ1-3, with 10 bases that match TRBD1. Germline CDR1 and CDR2: ENHRY and SYGVKD. The CDR3 totals 15 residues. After removal of 4 bases from V and 7 bases from J, the junction contained 7 bases not matched to a gene. CDR3 bases: TGTGCCATCAGTGGAGGGACAGGGGTGCGTAACACCATATATTTT. It is translated as CAISGGTGVRNTIYF.

This chain uses TRBV2 with TRBJ1-2, with D unclear. V shed 8 bases and J shed 1 base, with 11 bases lying between them. Per germline, CDR1 SNHLY and CDR2 FYNNEI. CDR3 size: 13 residues. The CDR3 nucleotides read TGTGCCAGCCACCCGGAGGGTAACTATGGCTACACCTTC. Its protein is CASHPEGNYGYTF.

This chain joins TRBV5-4 and TRBJ1-1, with 7 bases identical to TRBD1. CDR3 length: 15 amino acids. V was pared by 1 base and J by 3 bases, with 6 bases of the junction left unmatched. Germline values: CDR1 SGHNT, CDR2 YYREEE (reference sequence). CDR3 amino acids: CASSLKIQGDTEAFF. Here the CDR3 DNA reads TGTGCCAGCAGCTTGAAAATCCAGGGGGACACTGAAGCTTTCTTT.

CDR3 sequence: CASTHDFGQGGSEQFF. The DNA of the CDR3 is TGTGCCAGCACCCATGACTTCGGACAGGGGGGGAGTGAGCAGTTCTTC. The chain carries TRBV7-2 and TRBJ2-1; 10 bases align to TRBD1. The junction had 15 bases not matched to a gene; V was cut back by 7 bases and J by 9 bases. Germline V CDR1 and CDR2: SGHTA, FQGNSA. The CDR3 has 16 amino acids.

The V and J genes are TRBV7-2 and TRBJ2-2; 9 bases are shared with TRBD1. The germline gives CDR1 SGHTA, CDR2 FQGNSA. V dropped 4 bases and J dropped 4; count of bases not matched to a gene: 7. CDR3 length: 16 residues. The CDR3: CASSSPGQGGTGELFF. DNA of the CDR3: TGTGCCAGCAGCTCCCCGGGACAGGGTGGCACCGGGGAGCTGTTTTTT.

The chain uses TRBV4-2 and TRBJ1-2; 9 positions match TRBD1. The CDR3 loop spans 16 amino acids. V trimming: 8 bases; J trimming: 2 bases; junction bases outside the gene matches: 12. Germline CDR1 LGHNA, CDR2 YNFKEQ. This CDR3 is CASGHTGGGLNYGYTF. DNA for the CDR3: TGTGCCAGCGGACACACAGGGGGCGGTTTGAACTATGGCTACACCTTC.

This chain connects TRBV30 to TRBJ2-7; 8 bases map to TRBD1. CDR3 length: 14 amino acids. Germline CDR1 reads GTSNPN; CDR2 reads SVGIG (reference sequence). V gave up 0 bases and J gave up 6 bases; unmatched junction bases: 7. The CDR3 DNA follows: TGTGCCTGGAGTGTAGGGACAGGTTTTGGCGAGCAGTACTTC. Translating it yields CAWSVGTGFGEQYF.

This chain links TRBV6-6 with TRBJ1-2, with TRBD1 identical over 10 bases. V trimming: 0 bases; J trimming: 3 bases; junction bases outside the gene matches: 4. This CDR3 contains 16 residues. CDR1 and CDR2 (germline): MNHNY, SVGAGI (reference sequence). The CDR3 spells CASSYSDRGDYYGYTF. CDR3 in DNA: TGTGCCAGCAGTTACTCGGACAGGGGGGACTACTATGGCTACACCTTC.